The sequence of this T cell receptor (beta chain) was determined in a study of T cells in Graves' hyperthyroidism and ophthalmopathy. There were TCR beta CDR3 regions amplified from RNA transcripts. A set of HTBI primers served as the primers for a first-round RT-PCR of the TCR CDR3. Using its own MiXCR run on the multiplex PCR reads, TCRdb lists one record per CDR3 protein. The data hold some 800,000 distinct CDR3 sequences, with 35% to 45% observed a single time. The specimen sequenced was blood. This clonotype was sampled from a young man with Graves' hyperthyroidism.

In nucleotides, the CDR3 is TGTGCCAGCAGTCCCGACATTAGCAATCAGCCCCAGCATTTT. Its translation is CASSPDISNQPQHF. The chain combines TRBV2 with TRBJ1-5, with D uncertain. V dropped 5 bases and J dropped 0 bases, with 8 bases sitting between them. Germline V gene data show CDR1 as SNHLY and CDR2 as FYNNEI. The CDR3 runs 14 residues.